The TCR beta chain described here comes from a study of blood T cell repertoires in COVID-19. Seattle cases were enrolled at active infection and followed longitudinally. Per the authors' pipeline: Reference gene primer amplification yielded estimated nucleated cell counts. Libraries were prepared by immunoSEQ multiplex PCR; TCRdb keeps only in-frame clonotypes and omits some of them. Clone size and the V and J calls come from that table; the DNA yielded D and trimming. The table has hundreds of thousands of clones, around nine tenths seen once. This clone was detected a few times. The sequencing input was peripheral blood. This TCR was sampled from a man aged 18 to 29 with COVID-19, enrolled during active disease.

The chain's CDR3 is CASSSGQGYEQYF. The CDR3 nucleotides read TGTGCCAGCAGCTCCGGACAGGGCTACGAGCAGTACTTC. This chain joins TRBV3-1 (or the pseudogene TRBV3-2) and TRBJ2-7; TRBD1 agrees at 8 bases. The CDR3 is 13 amino acids. Germline assignment: CDR1 LGHDT and CDR2 YNNKEL (reference sequence). V was clipped by 5 bases and J by 3 bases; unmatched bases: 3.